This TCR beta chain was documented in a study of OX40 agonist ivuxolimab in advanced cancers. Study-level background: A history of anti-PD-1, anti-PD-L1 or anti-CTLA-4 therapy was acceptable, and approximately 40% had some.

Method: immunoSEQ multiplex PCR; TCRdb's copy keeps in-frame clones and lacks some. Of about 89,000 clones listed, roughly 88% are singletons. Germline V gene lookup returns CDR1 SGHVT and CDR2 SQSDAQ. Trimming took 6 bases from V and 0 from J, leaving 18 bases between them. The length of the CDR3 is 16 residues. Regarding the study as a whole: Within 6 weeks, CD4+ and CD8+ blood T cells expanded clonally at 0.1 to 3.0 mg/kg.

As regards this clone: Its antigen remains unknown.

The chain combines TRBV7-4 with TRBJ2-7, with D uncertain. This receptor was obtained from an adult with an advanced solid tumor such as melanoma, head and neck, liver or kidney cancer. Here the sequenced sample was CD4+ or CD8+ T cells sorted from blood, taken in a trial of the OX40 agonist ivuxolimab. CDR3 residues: CASRLGLPNPSYEQYF. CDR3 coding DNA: TGTGCCAGCAGGCTAGGGCTTCCCAATCCCTCCTACGAGCAGTACTTC.